This TCR beta chain was captured in a study of read filtering for tumor transcriptome and immune sequencing. Study-level background: By R-ISS, stages I, II and III held approximately 8, 17 and 7 patients. TCR-mapped reads were about 4.05 to 10.27 million with IR-seq versus roughly 85 to 1,300 with RNA-seq.

Germline lookup yields CDR1 SGHRS and CDR2 YFSETQ. CDR3 size: 13 residues. J was trimmed by 2 bases and V by 5 bases; bases with no gene match: 1. Molecular barcoded adaptors covering alpha/delta and beta/gamma chains were used on approximately 400 ng RNA. TCRdb re-called the reads through MiXCR, storing one row per CDR3 protein. This sample has over 35,000 distinct CDR3 sequences, with 10% to 15% found just once. This clonotype has at least ten counts. Its antigen is undetermined. Findings and caveats of the study: This fraction held mixed bone marrow immune cells after CD138-negative sorting. Dropping single-read clonotypes raised IR-seq and RNA-seq shared-clonotype correlation.

Sample: a population of CD138-negative cells sorted from bone marrow. The receptor comes from a donor at least 40 years old with multiple myeloma. The chain combines TRBV5-1 with TRBJ1-1; 9 bases map to TRBD1. CDR3 coding DNA: TGCGCCAGCAGGGGACAGGGAAACACTGAAGCTTTCTTT. This encodes CASRGQGNTEAFF.